These 32 T cell receptor beta chains share one sample of origin, sequenced in a study of T cell responses to AZD1222 COVID-19 vaccine. Repertoires were generated with immunoSEQ multiplex PCR, while TCRdb's copy carries only in-frame clones and drops some. This table holds around 150,000 clones, less than 95% found once. Sequences were derived from peripheral blood, sampled 28 days after the second dose of the MenACWY control vaccine. Receptors were obtained from an adult who received the MenACWY meningococcal vaccine as a control.

This clone was detected once. The chain carries TRBV10-2 and TRBJ2-2; unclear D gene. There are 17 residues in the CDR3. The germline V gene encodes CDR1 WSHSY and CDR2 SAAADI. V lost 0 bases, J lost 1 base, and 12 bases lay in between. The CDR3 nucleotides read TGCGCCAGCAGTGAGTCATCTGGACCTTTGAACACCGGGGAGCTGTTTTTT. It codes for CASSESSGPLNTGELFF.

Ten or more counts support this clone. The rearrangement uses TRBV3-1 (or the pseudogene TRBV3-2) and TRBJ1-1; D is perhaps TRBD1 (5 bases). Germline assignment: CDR1 LGHDT and CDR2 YNNKEL (reference sequence). The CDR3 has 15 amino acids. Trimming took off 4 bases at V and 5 bases at J, with 17 bases between the two ends. CDR3 region: CASSPLSGRVTEAFF. DNA of the CDR3: TGTGCCAGCAGCCCCCTTTCAGGGAGAGTGACTGAAGCTTTCTTT.

V is TRBV29-1 and J is TRBJ1-1; 8 positions agree with TRBD1. The CDR3 covers 13 residues. The germline V gene has CDR1 SQVTM and CDR2 ANQGSEA. The V segment lost 5 bases and the J segment 0 bases; nucleotides outside the gene matches: 2. The CDR3 DNA sequence: TGCAGCGTTCAGGGGGCGATGAACACTGAAGCTTTCTTT. This translates into CSVQGAMNTEAFF.

The chain recombines TRBV18 with TRBJ2-7, with D possibly being TRBD1 (5 bases). CDR1 KGHSH and CDR2 LQKENI come from the germline V gene. Between the trimmed V and J ends, which lost 2 bases and 2 bases, there was a span of 10 bases. The CDR3 is made up of 14 amino acids. Here the CDR3 reads CASSPAGSPYEQYF. The CDR3 nucleotides read TGTGCCAGCTCACCAGCAGGGTCCCCCTACGAGCAGTACTTC.

In DNA form, the CDR3 reads TGTGCCAGTAGTAGGCAACAACCAGCAACTAATGAAAAACTGTTTTTT. This codes for CASSRQQPATNEKLFF. This chain links TRBV19 with TRBJ1-4; no firm D call. The V gene lost 4 bases and the J gene lost 0 bases, with 12 bases spanning the gap. Germline V gene lookup returns CDR1 LNHDA and CDR2 SQIVND (reference sequence). CDR3 size: 16 residues.

CDR3 nucleotide sequence: TGTGCCAGCAGTGAATCTAGGGCAAACAGGTACACAGATACGCAGTATTTT. Encoded protein: CASSESRANRYTDTQYF. V is TRBV6-1 and J is TRBJ2-3; tentatively, D is TRBD1 (5 bases). Per the germline V gene, CDR1 is MNHNS and CDR2 is SASEGT. V shed 2 bases and J shed 2 bases, with 17 bases lying between them. The CDR3 spans 17 residues.

The J gene is TRBJ1-2, the V gene TRBV2; D ambiguous. CDR1 SNHLY and CDR2 FYNNEI come from the germline V gene. The germline V and J ends were trimmed by 3 bases and 2 bases, with 7 bases remaining between them. CDR3 length: 13 amino acids. This CDR3 is CASSESQNYGYTF. CDR3 nucleotide sequence: TGTGCCAGCAGTGAGTCACAGAACTATGGCTACACCTTC.

The chain uses TRBV6-5 and TRBJ1-5, with D possibly matching TRBD1 (5 bases). The CDR3 covers 14 residues. Trimming cost V 0 bases and J 6 bases, with 9 bases left between them. The germline V gene encodes CDR1 MNHEY and CDR2 SVGAGI. CDR3 protein: CASSYSQGTQPQHF. Written as DNA, the CDR3 is TGTGCCAGCAGTTACTCCCAGGGAACTCAGCCCCAGCATTTT.

J is TRBJ1-5 and V is TRBV7-6, with D maybe TRBD1 (5 bases). Germline CDR1 reads SGHVS; CDR2 reads FNYEAQ. The CDR3 sequence is 13 residues long. The ends were cut back, 0 bases at V and 5 bases at J, with 5 bases in the middle. In DNA form, the CDR3 reads TGTGCCAGCAGCTTAGCGACAGATCAGCCCCAGCATTTT. Its protein product is CASSLATDQPQHF.

This clone was detected only once. The CDR3 reads CASSRLDRNNSPLHF. The CDR3 DNA follows: TGTGCCAGCAGTAGGCTGGACAGAAATAATTCACCCCTCCACTTT. The rearrangement joins TRBV27 to TRBJ1-6; D possibly corresponds to TRBD1 (6 bases). Per the germline V gene, CDR1 is MNHEY and CDR2 is SMNVEV (reference sequence). This CDR3 contains 15 residues. The V end was cut by 5 bases, the J end by 5 bases, with 13 bases between.

The rearrangement links TRBV5-4 to TRBJ1-6; 7 positions match TRBD1. Trimming cost V 4 bases and J 0 bases; bases outside gene matches: 7. This CDR3 region has 17 residues. Per the germline V gene, CDR1 is SGHNT and CDR2 is YYREEE (reference sequence). The DNA of the CDR3 is TGTGCCAGCAGCAAAGACAGGGTGAGCTCCTATAATTCACCCCTCCACTTT. As protein: CASSKDRVSSYNSPLHF.

This chain joins TRBV5-6 and TRBJ1-1, with no clear D. Trimming removed 4 bases from V and 3 bases from J, with 19 bases in between. CDR1 SGHDT and CDR2 YYEEEE come from the germline V gene. This CDR3 region has 16 residues. The CDR3 coding sequence is TGTGCCAGCAGCCCGCACCCTGACAATACGGACACTGAAGCTTTCTTT. This translates into CASSPHPDNTDTEAFF.

The chain carries TRBV2 and TRBJ1-5; no definite D call. Germline loops: CDR1 SNHLY, CDR2 FYNNEI. There are 13 residues in the CDR3. Trimming removed 6 bases at V and 11 bases at J, with 17 bases between. The CDR3 here is CASSERTLEAQHF. The DNA of the CDR3 is TGTGCCAGCAGCGAAAGGACCTTAGAGGCCCAGCATTTT.

J is TRBJ1-5 and V is TRBV30; no reliable D call. V was pared by 0 bases and J by 4 bases, with 10 bases between. The CDR3 has 14 amino acids. Germline CDR1 and CDR2: GTSNPN and SVGIG (reference sequence). In DNA form, the CDR3 reads TGTGCCTGGAGTGTAGTGGACGGAAATCAGCCCCAGCATTTT. Translating it yields CAWSVVDGNQPQHF. Full variable domain (missing parts from reference TRBV30 and TRBJ1-5): SQTIHQWPATLVQPVGSPLSLECTVEGTSNPNLYWYRQAAGRGLQLLFYSVGIGQISSEVPQNLSASRPQDRQFILSSKKLLLSDSGFYLCAWSVVDGNQPQHFGDGTRLSIL.

The chain links TRBV19 to TRBJ2-3; TRBD2 agrees at 14 bases. Per the germline V gene, CDR1 is LNHDA and CDR2 is SQIVND (reference sequence). This CDR3 comprises 13 residues. Germline trimming cut 11 bases from V and 9 bases from J; bases unmatched to any gene: 7. CDR3 nucleotide sequence: TGTGCCGCGGGACTAGCGGGAGTAGTAACGCAGTATTTT. Residues: CAAGLAGVVTQYF.

The chain carries TRBV18 and TRBJ2-2; D may be TRBD1 or TRBD2 (5 bases each). Germline V gene lookup returns CDR1 KGHSH and CDR2 LQKENI. This CDR3 region has 16 residues. Trimming cost V 2 bases and J 2 bases, with 12 bases left between them. The CDR3 protein is CASSPGTPGNTGELFF. CDR3 in DNA: TGTGCCAGCTCACCAGGGACCCCAGGAAACACCGGGGAGCTGTTTTTT.

This chain links TRBV27 with TRBJ2-5; TRBD2 agrees at 10 bases. V shed 6 bases and J 1 base; nucleotides not matched to a gene: 8. This CDR3 contains 16 residues. Looked up from germline, CDR1 is MNHEY and CDR2 is SMNVEV (reference sequence). The CDR3 loop reads CASRSALAGGQETQYF. For the CDR3, the DNA is TGTGCCAGCAGATCTGCGTTAGCGGGGGGCCAAGAGACCCAGTACTTC.

This clone was recorded a few times. This sequence joins TRBV18 and TRBJ1-3; 7 bases map to TRBD1. CDR3 length: 16 amino acids. CDR1 KGHSH and CDR2 LQKENI come from the germline V gene. Trimming at V came to 0 bases and at J to 4 bases, leaving 6 bases not matched to a gene. CDR3 in DNA: TGTGCCAGCTCACCACCCGGACAGGTGGTGGGAAACACCATATATTTT. Protein: CASSPPGQVVGNTIYF.

The CDR3 spells CASSLYKTNEQFF. CDR3 DNA sequence: TGTGCCAGCAGCTTATACAAAACCAATGAGCAGTTCTTC. The chain recombines TRBV5-4 with TRBJ2-1; D call uncertain. The CDR3 sequence is 13 residues long. V lost 2 bases, J lost 6 bases, and 9 bases lay in between. Germline values: CDR1 SGHNT, CDR2 YYREEE (reference sequence).

The chain employs TRBV2 and TRBJ1-5; D gene unclear. This CDR3 is built from 15 residues. Germline V gives CDR1 SNHLY, CDR2 FYNNEI. The ends were cut back, 5 bases at V and 1 base at J, with 12 bases in the middle. CDR3 nucleotides: TGTGCCAGCAGTCCAGAGGGTTTCAGCAATCAGCCCCAGCATTTT. The encoded protein is CASSPEGFSNQPQHF.

This chain links TRBV2 with TRBJ2-5, with TRBD1 identical over 12 bases. Trimming took 6 bases from V and 4 from J; bases not matched to a gene: 3. Looked up from germline, CDR1 is SNHLY and CDR2 is FYNNEI. CDR3 length: 14 amino acids. The CDR3 coding sequence is TGTGCCAGCAGGGGGGACAGGGGGCCAGAGACCCAGTACTTC. The encoded protein is CASRGDRGPETQYF.

The CDR3 is CASSEYWNSNQPQHF. The DNA for the CDR3 is TGTGCCAGCAGTGAATATTGGAATAGCAATCAGCCCCAGCATTTT. This rearrangement joins TRBV6-1 to TRBJ1-5; D is unclear. The CDR3 totals 15 residues. Germline V gives CDR1 MNHNS, CDR2 SASEGT. Deletions cut 2 bases from V and 0 bases from J, with 8 bases between.

The gene calls are TRBV30 and TRBJ2-5, with D uncertain. In germline, CDR1 is GTSNPN, CDR2 SVGIG (reference sequence). The V gene lost 1 base and the J gene lost 3 bases, with 6 bases spanning the gap. The CDR3 totals 12 residues. CDR3 DNA sequence: TGTGCCTGGAGTGACAACAAAGAGACCCAGTACTTC. This sequence encodes CAWSDNKETQYF. Based on the CDR3 plus reference TRBV30 and TRBJ2-5, the full variable domain is SQTIHQWPATLVQPVGSPLSLECTVEGTSNPNLYWYRQAAGRGLQLLFYSVGIGQISSEVPQNLSASRPQDRQFILSSKKLLLSDSGFYLCAWSDNKETQYFGPGTRLLVL.

Comments on this clone: Mismatch with germline at one junction end may stem from a read error. The chain links TRBV11-3 to TRBJ1-2; tentative D call: TRBD1 (6 bases). Germline CDR1 reads SGHNT; CDR2 reads YENEEA. This CDR3 is 13 amino acids long. CDR3 nucleotides: TGTGCCAGCAGCTTGAACAGGGAGACGCCTGTGAACTTC. Protein sequence: CASSLNRETPVNF.

The chain uses TRBV28 and TRBJ1-5; D not resolved. The CDR3 runs to 12 residues. The V gene's germline CDR1 is MDHEN and CDR2 SYDVKM. V was clipped by 2 bases and J by 7 bases, with 6 bases between them. The CDR3 nucleotides read TGTGCCAGCAGTTTAGGAGGGCAGCCCCAGCATTTT. Translated, it gives CASSLGGQPQHF.

Here the CDR3 reads CASSLFGLLGGGYTF. CDR3 sequence (DNA): TGTGCCAGCAGCTTATTCGGACTCCTCGGGGGTGGCTACACCTTC. The rearrangement links TRBV7-9 to TRBJ1-2; TRBD1 might be the D (5 bases). Germline-derived CDR1 and CDR2 are SEHNR and FQNEAQ (reference sequence). This CDR3 contains 15 residues. V lost 2 bases, J lost 7 bases, and 17 bases lay in between.

The chain recombines TRBV5-1 with TRBJ2-5, with D possibly called TRBD1 or TRBD2 (5 bases each). The CDR3 totals 16 residues. Trimming removed 3 bases from V and 4 bases from J, with 19 bases in between. Germline V CDR1 and CDR2: SGHRS, YFSETQ. Here the CDR3 DNA reads TGCGCCAGCAGCTCTAACCCGGGGCCACCCAGAGAGACCCAGTACTTC. It encodes CASSSNPGPPRETQYF. The entire variable domain, with the rest obtained from reference TRBV5-1 and TRBJ2-5, is as follows: KAGVTQTPRYLIKTRGQQVTLSCSPISGHRSVSWYQQTPGQGLQFLFEYFSETQRNKGNFPGRFSGRQFSNSRSEMNVSTLELGDSALYLCASSSNPGPPRETQYFGPGTRLLVL.

The V gene is TRBV28, the J gene TRBJ1-1; no clear D gene. The CDR3 loop spans 14 amino acids. CDR1 is MDHEN, CDR2 SYDVKM, per germline. Trimming stripped 5 bases from V and 1 base from J, with 11 bases between. In DNA, the CDR3 is TGTGCCAGCAGTCCCTTAAGGGAGAACACTGAAGCTTTCTTT. It encodes CASSPLRENTEAFF.

The rearrangement uses TRBV27 and TRBJ2-1; D perhaps matches TRBD2 (5 bases). The CDR3 is 15 amino acids. CDR1 and CDR2 from the germline V gene are MNHEY and SMNVEV (reference sequence). V lost 1 base to trimming and J lost 5 bases, with 12 bases between them. The CDR3 nucleotides are TGTGCCAGCAGTTTATTAAGCGGTTTTAACAATGAGCAGTTCTTC. It yields the protein CASSLLSGFNNEQFF.

The chain joins TRBV20-1 to TRBJ2-3; perhaps TRBD2 as D (7 bases). V lost 3 bases and J lost 5, with 12 bases in between. CDR1 DFQATT and CDR2 SNEGSKA come from the germline V gene (reference sequence). The CDR3 runs 13 residues. The CDR3 DNA reads as TGCAGTGCTAGTCGGGGGGCCGGAGATACGCAGTATTTT. Encoded protein: CSASRGAGDTQYF.

The chain recombines TRBV2 with TRBJ1-6, with D hard to call. The CDR3 loop spans 14 amino acids. CDR1 is SNHLY and CDR2 is FYNNEI in the germline V gene. V shed 4 bases and J shed 6 bases, with 10 bases lying between them. CDR3 bases: TGTGCCAGCAGTGTCGGTCAGCGTAATTCACCCCTCCACTTT. Translation gives CASSVGQRNSPLHF. Full variable domain (remainder filled in from reference TRBV2 and TRBJ1-6): EPEVTQTPSHQVTQMGQEVILRCVPISNHLYFYWYRQILGQKVEFLVSFYNNEISEKSEIFDDQFSVERPDGSNFTLKIRSTKLEDSAMYFCASSVGQRNSPLHFGNGTRLTVT.

V is TRBV29-1 and J is TRBJ1-4; 8 nucleotides match TRBD1. Germline V gene sequence: CDR1 SQVTM, CDR2 ANQGSEA. Trimming cost V 4 bases and J 8 bases; bases outside gene matches: 6. The CDR3 is 13 amino acids. The DNA of the CDR3 is TGCAGCGTTGTTTATCAGGGGGCCGAAAAACTGTTTTTT. Translated: CSVVYQGAEKLFF.